This T cell receptor beta chain was profiled in a study of beta chain features in type 1 diabetes. Concerning this clone: The antigen is not known.

Every bit of the isolated RNA underwent reverse transcription, so sequencing read expressed TCRB transcripts. TCRdb's table, derived via immunoSEQ multiplex PCR, lists solely in-frame clones and lacks some. The sample records some 150,000 clones, 9% to 10% being singletons. The study's findings and limits: Shorter TCRB CDR3s, moderately but significantly so, marked every one of the four CD4+ subsets in Type 1 diabetes patients.

The CDR3 runs 15 residues. J lost 4 bases, V lost 4 bases, and 6 bases had no gene match. Germline V lookup: CDR1 LGHNA, CDR2 YNFKEQ. This sequence joins TRBV4-2 and TRBJ2-3; 9 bases fit TRBD2. Sequencing input: central memory CD4+ T cells from blood. The sequence came from a woman aged 30 to 39 with type 1 diabetes. The CDR3 DNA reads TGTGCCAGCAGCCCTACTAGCGGGCCCCCAGATACGCAGTATTTT. Translated, it gives CASSPTSGPPDTQYF.